This TCR beta chain emerged from a study of regulatory T cells in long-lasting Graves disease. Turning to the study itself: Graves' patients with a new diagnosis had received antithyroid drugs under 3 months.

Relying on iRepertoire HTBI primers and Arm-PCR of CDR3 regions, the team built TCR beta libraries. A single record per CDR3 protein comes from TCRdb applying MiXCR to the multiplex PCR reads. The top ten hold 9% to 15% of the sample, which has more than 450,000 distinct CDR3 sequences, around 16% seen once. In its sample, this clonotype was seen many times. Its antigen is undetermined. Study results and caveats: Favoring TRBV28, TRBJ1-2 and TRBJ2-5 was a feature seen in persistent disease. Investigators studied peripheral blood only, not thyroid tissue.

The sample's time point: newly diagnosed GD, antithyroid drugs for less than 3 months. RNA extracted from PBMCs served as the sequencing template. Per germline, CDR1 MDHEN and CDR2 SYDVKM. With 7 bases removed from V and 2 bases from J, the gap between germline ends came to 18 bases. This CDR3 has 15 residues. This sample was shared with a second study, whose subject was T cells in Graves' hyperthyroidism and ophthalmopathy.

Sequenced here: peripheral blood mononuclear cells (PBMCs), sampled at new diagnosis, from a patient treated with antithyroid drugs. This chain joins TRBV28 and TRBJ2-7, with D perhaps matching TRBD1 (6 bases). This clonotype was sampled from a middle-aged man with Graves disease. The CDR3 nucleotides are TGTGCCAGCACCCTAGGGACAACTACTCCCTACGAGCAGTACTTC. Translating it yields CASTLGTTTPYEQYF.